This TCR beta chain was captured in a study of T cells after yellow fever vaccination. For the study at large: It was SMART-Seq v4 Ultra Low Input that prepared the fractions with low cell numbers. Points from the study as a whole: The secondary T-cell response peaked on day 5, not day 15, but was weaker.

V lost 3 bases, J lost 11 bases, and 20 bases lay in between. The germline V gene encodes CDR1 SEHNR and CDR2 FQNEAQ (reference sequence). This CDR3 is 16 amino acids long. TCRdb processed the 5' RACE reads anew with MiXCR; each CDR3 protein has one entry. The sample holds hundreds of thousands of distinct CDR3 sequences, 3% to 4.5% seen once. In regard to this clonotype: Its cognate antigen is unknown.

This receptor was taken from a man between 18 and 35 years old who received the YFV17D yellow fever vaccine. The rearrangement links TRBV7-9 to TRBJ1-6; D unresolved. The sequenced sample was PBMCs, obtained on the day of the yellow fever booster vaccination. The CDR3 region is CASSFWEGGFETPLHF. The CDR3 region has the DNA TGTGCCAGCAGCTTTTGGGAAGGCGGTTTTGAGACACCCCTCCACTTT.